This T cell receptor (beta chain) was identified in a study of vaccination effects on CD4 cells after COVID-19. A note on this clone: Its target is not known.

ViraFEST used viral peptide pools to expand antigen-specific CD4+ T cells before sequencing. Culture lasted 10 days before CD4+ T cell isolation. Recipients of the vaccine had no prior SARS-CoV-2 infection and negative nucleocapsid antibodies. Trimming left V 3 bases short and J 4 bases short, with 13 bases between. CDR3 length: 14 amino acids. The germline CDR1 and CDR2 sequences are SGHTS and YDEGEE. Libraries were prepared by immunoSEQ multiplex PCR; TCRdb keeps only in-frame clonotypes and omits some of them. This sample has 68,000 or so clones, with 80% found just once. The chain links TRBV5-8 to TRBJ1-2, with no clear D. This TCR came from a human donor who received a COVID-19 vaccine. Sequences were derived from CD4+ T cells from PBMCs cultured with SARS-CoV-2 spike peptides, sampled before COVID-19 vaccination. The CDR3 loop is CASSWGGSSYGYTF. The CDR3 region has the DNA TGTGCCAGCAGCTGGGGAGGTTCTAGCTATGGCTACACCTTC.